These 14 T cell receptor beta chains were sequenced from one sample in a study of T cell responses to AZD1222 COVID-19 vaccine. Here immunoSEQ multiplex PCR was the method, and the copy in TCRdb shows in-frame clones only, minus some. This table has 200,000 to 250,000 clones, about 94% appearing once. The material was peripheral blood, obtained 28 days after the second dose of the MenACWY control vaccine. Every receptor here comes from an adult who received the MenACWY meningococcal vaccine as a control.

V usage is TRBV18 and J usage is TRBJ1-1, with D perhaps matching TRBD1 (6 bases). Germline V CDR1 and CDR2: KGHSH, LQKENI. V lost 1 base and J 3 bases, leaving 12 bases between the germline ends. The CDR3 runs 15 residues. CDR3 loop: CASSPLRGQDTEAFF. DNA of the CDR3: TGTGCCAGCTCACCACTTCGGGGGCAGGACACTGAAGCTTTCTTT.

On this clone: The same CDR3 arises from other DNA sequences in this sample as well. The V call is TRBV27, the J call TRBJ1-6; 10 bases map to TRBD1. This CDR3 comprises 15 residues. The V segment lost 1 base and the J segment 10 bases; nucleotides outside the gene matches: 4. CDR1 is MNHEY, CDR2 SMNVEV, per germline (reference sequence). The CDR3 bases are TGTGCCAGCAGTTTATTGGGGACAGGGGTCTCACCCCTCCACTTT. It specifies CASSLLGTGVSPLHF.

CDR3 bases: TGTGCCAGCAAGCTTACTCTTACAGGGGGTTGGGACGAGCAGTACTTC. Protein sequence: CASKLTLTGGWDEQYF. The V and J genes are TRBV11-2 and TRBJ2-7, with 8 nucleotides matching TRBD1. This CDR3 is built from 16 residues. V dropped 7 bases and J dropped 5; count of bases not matched to a gene: 16. In germline, CDR1 is SGHAT, CDR2 FQNNGV. The variable domain in full, completed from reference TRBV11-2 and TRBJ2-7, reads EAGVAQSPRYKIIEKRQSVAFWCNPISGHATLYWYQQILGQGPKLLIQFQNNGVVDDSQLPKDRFSAERLKGVDSTLKIQPAKLEDSAVYLCASKLTLTGGWDEQYFGPGTRLTVT.

This sequence joins TRBV19 and TRBJ2-7; 8 nucleotides align to TRBD2. V trimming: 3 bases; J trimming: 3 bases; junction bases outside the gene matches: 4. CDR3 length equals 14 residues. CDR1 and CDR2 from the germline V gene are LNHDA and SQIVND (reference sequence). The CDR3 region has the DNA TGTGCCAGTAGTATTGTAGCGGGGAACTACGAGCAGTACTTC. Its protein is CASSIVAGNYEQYF.

The chain employs TRBV19 and TRBJ1-5; unclear D gene. The ends were cut back, 1 base at V and 7 bases at J, with 14 bases in the middle. Looked up from germline, CDR1 is LNHDA and CDR2 is SQIVND (reference sequence). This CDR3 has 15 amino acids. In DNA form, the CDR3 reads TGTGCCAGTAGTATAGGGACGTCACTGAGGCAGCCCCAGCATTTT. Protein product: CASSIGTSLRQPQHF.

The J gene is TRBJ1-1, the V gene TRBV2; the D is unclear. V lost 11 bases and J 8 bases, leaving 18 bases between the germline ends. CDR1 is SNHLY and CDR2 is FYNNEI in the germline V gene. The CDR3 consists of 12 residues. This CDR3 reads CASRWAGKEAFF. CDR3 bases: TGTGCCTCCAGATGGGCAGGTAAAGAAGCTTTCTTT.

This chain connects TRBV5-8 to TRBJ1-2; maybe TRBD1 (6 bases). The CDR3 totals 17 residues. CDR1 SGHTS and CDR2 YDEGEE come from the germline V gene. V was trimmed by 1 base and J by 0 bases, leaving 16 bases between them. CDR3 amino acids: CASSLLGAAASNYGYTF. CDR3 DNA sequence: TGTGCCAGCAGCTTGTTGGGGGCAGCGGCCTCTAACTATGGCTACACCTTC.

This chain connects TRBV19 to TRBJ2-7; 10 bases fit TRBD1. Per germline, CDR1 LNHDA and CDR2 SQIVND (reference sequence). The CDR3 covers 14 residues. The junction had 6 bases not matched to a gene; V was cut back by 7 bases and J by 3 bases. The CDR3 loop is CASTPGQGIYEQYF. The CDR3 nucleotides read TGTGCCAGTACCCCGGGACAGGGGATCTACGAGCAGTACTTC.

The rearrangement uses TRBV3-1 (or the pseudogene TRBV3-2) and TRBJ2-1; a weak D match, TRBD2 (6 bases). CDR1 and CDR2 (germline): LGHDT, YNNKEL (reference sequence). This CDR3 region has 17 residues. V lost 5 bases, J lost 0 bases, and 17 bases lay in between. The CDR3 spells CASSFGAGLSSYNEQFF. The CDR3 region has the DNA TGTGCCAGCAGCTTCGGAGCGGGTCTGAGCTCCTACAATGAGCAGTTCTTC.

The chain employs TRBV3-1 (or the pseudogene TRBV3-2) and TRBJ2-1, with a weak D call TRBD2 (5 bases). The CDR3 consists of 17 residues. Germline V gene lookup returns CDR1 LGHDT and CDR2 YNNKEL (reference sequence). The V and J ends lost 4 bases and 0 bases respectively, with 16 bases between them. CDR3: CASSRRLAGFSYNEQFF. CDR3 nucleotides: TGTGCCAGCAGCCGTAGGTTGGCGGGTTTCTCCTACAATGAGCAGTTCTTC.

This clone has just one count. This rearrangement joins TRBV11-2 to TRBJ2-2, with D perhaps TRBD1 or TRBD2 (5 bases each). The V gene lost 4 bases and the J gene lost 4 bases, with 10 bases spanning the gap. Germline CDR1 reads SGHAT; CDR2 reads FQNNGV. The CDR3 consists of 14 residues. CDR3 sequence: CASSSGTRTGELFF. The CDR3 region has the DNA TGTGCCAGCAGCTCCGGGACCCGCACCGGGGAGCTGTTTTTT.

The rearrangement uses TRBV30 and TRBJ2-7; D is unclear. V was cut by 2 bases and J by 6 bases, with 11 bases left in between. Germline V gene lookup returns CDR1 GTSNPN and CDR2 SVGIG (reference sequence). The CDR3 loop spans 12 amino acids. In DNA form, the CDR3 reads TGTGCCTGGAGTTCGGGCGCCCTCGAGCAGTACTTC. It translates to CAWSSGALEQYF.

The rearrangement uses TRBV28 and TRBJ1-2; no firm D call. The CDR3 runs to 12 residues. Germline CDR1 reads MDHEN; CDR2 reads SYDVKM. The germline V and J ends were trimmed by 5 bases and 2 bases, with 6 bases remaining between them. In DNA, the CDR3 is TGTGCCAGCAGTCTAACAAACTATGGCTACACCTTC. Encoded protein: CASSLTNYGYTF.

The CDR3 spells CASSLGETQYF. In nucleotides, the CDR3 is TGTGCCAGCAGTTTGGGGGAGACCCAGTACTTC. The V and J genes are TRBV12-3 or TRBV12-4 and TRBJ2-5; D is unclear. This CDR3 comprises 11 residues. Trimming took off 3 bases at V and 5 bases at J, with 4 bases between the two ends.